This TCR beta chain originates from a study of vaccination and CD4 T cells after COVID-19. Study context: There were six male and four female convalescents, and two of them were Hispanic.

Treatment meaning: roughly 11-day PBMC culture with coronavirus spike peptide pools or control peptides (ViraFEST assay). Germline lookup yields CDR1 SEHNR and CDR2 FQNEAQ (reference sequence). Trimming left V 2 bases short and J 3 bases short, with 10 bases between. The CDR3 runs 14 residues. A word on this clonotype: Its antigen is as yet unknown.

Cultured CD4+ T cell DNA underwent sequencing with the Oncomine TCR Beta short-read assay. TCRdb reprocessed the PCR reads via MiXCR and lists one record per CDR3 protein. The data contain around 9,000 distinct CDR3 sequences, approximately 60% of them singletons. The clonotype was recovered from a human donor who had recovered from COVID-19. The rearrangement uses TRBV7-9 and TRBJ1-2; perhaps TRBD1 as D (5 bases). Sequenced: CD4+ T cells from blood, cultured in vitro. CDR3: CASSLTRGDYGYTF. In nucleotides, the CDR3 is TGTGCCAGCAGCTTAACCAGAGGGGACTATGGCTACACCTTC.